The rows below give T cell receptor beta chains drawn from one sample of a study of cytomegalovirus exposure and HLA in healthy donors. Here immunoSEQ multiplex PCR was the method, and the copy in TCRdb shows in-frame clones only, minus some. The repertoire includes under 200,000 clones, roughly 12% of them detected once, and under 10% sits in the top ten. The sequencing input was PBMCs. The receptors here all came from a man between 45 and 60 years old in good health and CMV-seropositive. The CDR3 runs from the conserved cysteine through the conserved F or W. The D gene is left open where the match is weak. Not every row has a clone size; where given, it reads once, few, many or a size class.

D gene	clone size	V gene	J gene	CDR3 DNA	CDR3 protein
.	few	TRBV25-1	TRBJ2-7	TGTGCCAGCAGTCTTGGACAGCCCTCCTACGAGCAGTACTTC	CASSLGQPSYEQYF
TRBD2	few	TRBV7-9	TRBJ2-3	TGTGCCAGCAACCCGACTAGCGGGGTCTCCCCACAAGGAGATACGCAGTATTTT	CASNPTSGVSPQGDTQYF
.	.	TRBV2	TRBJ1-1	TGTGCCAGCAGTGAATTCTGGGAGGACACTGAAGCTTTCTTT	CASSEFWEDTEAFF
.	few	TRBV1	TRBJ2-3	TGCACCAGCAGCCAAGATTTCGCGGGATTCACAGATACGCAGTATTTT	CTSSQDFAGFTDTQYF
.	few	TRBV7-8	TRBJ2-7	TGTGCCAGCAGCTTACAATTTCCGGGTGACCCCTACGAGCAGTACTTC	CASSLQFPGDPYEQYF
.	.	TRBV6-5	TRBJ1-3	TGTGCCAGCACCGGGTGGGTCACCATATATTTT	CASTGWVTIYF
TRBD2	few	TRBV10-1	TRBJ2-2	TGCGCCAGCAGTGCTCCAGCGGGGGGGAACACCGGGGAGCTGTTTTTT	CASSAPAGGNTGELFF
.	.	TRBV7-9	TRBJ2-7	TGTGCCAGCAGCCAGCCGGGGTACGGCTCCTACGAGCAGTACTTC	CASSQPGYGSYEQYF
TRBD1	.	TRBV5-4	TRBJ2-1	TGTGCCAGCAGCCAGGACAGGCGGAATGAGCAGTTCTTC	CASSQDRRNEQFF
.	.	TRBV2	TRBJ2-5	TGTGCCAGCAGTGGGAGTGTTGGGACCCAGTACTTC	CASSGSVGTQYF
.	.	TRBV4-3	TRBJ1-1	TGCGCCAGCAGCCAAGGGCACGGGGGAAGTACTGAAGCTTTCTTT	CASSQGHGGSTEAFF
.	.	TRBV10-2	TRBJ2-2	TGCGCCAGCAGCCAGCGTCGGACAGACGGGGAGCTGTTTTTT	CASSQRRTDGELFF
.	few	TRBV30	TRBJ2-7	TGTGCCTGGAGTGTAACTATCTACGAGCAGTACTTC	CAWSVTIYEQYF
.	few	TRBV4-2	TRBJ1-1	TGTGCCAGCAGCCAAGATGGCCTCGCAACATACCAAGCTTTCTTT	CASSQDGLATYQAFF
.	few	TRBV12-2	TRBJ1-2	TGTGCAAGTCGCTTAAAACAGGGGAACTATGGCTACACCTTC	CASRLKQGNYGYTF
TRBD1	few	TRBV18	TRBJ1-5	TGTGCCAGCTCACCAAGGACAGGGGGGGATCAGCCCCAGCATTTT	CASSPRTGGDQPQHF
.	.	TRBV19	TRBJ2-4	TGTGCCAGTAGTACCGACGCCCCGGGCGGGGTAGCCAAAAACATTCAGTACTTC	CASSTDAPGGVAKNIQYF
.	.	TRBV9	TRBJ2-7	TGTGCCAGCAGCTCTAGCCCCCCGGGCGAGCAGTACTTC	CASSSSPPGEQYF
TRBD1	few	TRBV11-3	TRBJ2-5	TGTGCCAGCAGCTTAGCCCGGACAGGGGGGGTGACCCAGTACTTC	CASSLARTGGVTQYF
.	.	TRBV5-1	TRBJ1-1	TGCGCCAGCAGCTTGTCACAGGGTGGGGAAGCTTTCTTT	CASSLSQGGEAFF
TRBD1	.	TRBV2	TRBJ1-6	TGTGCCAGCAGTACACTTCCGGGACAGGGAGTTTCTGATTCACCCCTCCACTTT	CASSTLPGQGVSDSPLHF
.	.	TRBV7-9	TRBJ1-1	TGTGCCAGCAGCTTAGACACCACTGAAGCTTTCTTT	CASSLDTTEAFF
TRBD1	few	TRBV5-4	TRBJ2-3	TGTGCCAGCAGCTCGACGGGACAGAGCACAGATACGCAGTATTTT	CASSSTGQSTDTQYF
TRBD1	.	TRBV4-3	TRBJ2-2	TGCGCCAGCAGCCTTCTAGGGCAGGGGGCGGGCACCGGGGAGCTGTTTTTT	CASSLLGQGAGTGELFF
.	.	TRBV11-1	TRBJ1-2	TGTGCCAGCAGCTTGGGAGCTAACTATGGCTACACCTTC	CASSLGANYGYTF
.	few	TRBV7-8	TRBJ1-4	TGTGCCAGCAGCTTAACGGGGAAGGATGAAAAACTGTTTTTT	CASSLTGKDEKLFF
.	.	TRBV27	TRBJ1-6	TGTGCCAGCAGTTTACCCAGGGGTAGAGGTAATTCACCCCTCCACTTT	CASSLPRGRGNSPLHF
.	few	TRBV30	TRBJ1-2	TGTGCCTGGGGTGTAGGGCAGGGTGGCTATGGCTACACCTTC	CAWGVGQGGYGYTF
TRBD1	.	TRBV4-3	TRBJ1-2	TGCGCCAGCAGCCCGCCTGGGACAGGGGGTGATGGCTACACCTTC	CASSPPGTGGDGYTF
TRBD2	.	TRBV9	TRBJ2-3	TGTGCCAGCAGCGTAGGGCTAGCGGGGGGGGCAGATACGCAGTATTTT	CASSVGLAGGADTQYF
TRBD2	few	TRBV7-9	TRBJ2-7	TGTGCCAGCAGCTCCCTCGGGGGAGCGGGGCTGTACGAGCAGTACTTC	CASSSLGGAGLYEQYF
.	few	TRBV5-4	TRBJ1-6	TGTGCCAGCAGCCTCGGGGGGTCAGCTAATTCACCCCTCCACTTT	CASSLGGSANSPLHF
TRBD1	.	TRBV6-6	TRBJ1-1	TGTGCCAGCCGGGACAGCCTGAACACTGAAGCTTTCTTT	CASRDSLNTEAFF
TRBD1	.	TRBV4-3	TRBJ1-1	TGCGCCAGCAGCCAAGAGGGATCAGGGACAGCAGTCATGAACACTGAAGCTTTCTTT	CASSQEGSGTAVMNTEAFF
.	few	TRBV4-3	TRBJ1-5	TGCGCCAGCAGCCAACCCGAGTGGGGGCGTCAGCCCCAGCATTTT	CASSQPEWGRQPQHF
.	.	TRBV7-2	TRBJ1-6	TGTGCCAGCACCGTTAAAAGGGGAAAGTCACCCCTCCACTTT	CASTVKRGKSPLHF
TRBD2	few	TRBV4-1	TRBJ2-1	TGCGCCAGCAGCCAAGCCGGACTAGCGGCGGTTAATGAGCAGTTCTTC	CASSQAGLAAVNEQFF
.	.	TRBV6-5	TRBJ2-1	TGTGCCAGCAGCCACAGTAGCTCCTACAATGAGCAGTTCTTC	CASSHSSSYNEQFF
.	few	TRBV10-3	TRBJ2-7	TGTGCCATCAGTGAGCACCGGGACGAGCAGTACTTC	CAISEHRDEQYF
.	.	TRBV6-6	TRBJ1-5	TGTGCCAGCAGCCTAAGCTCCAGCGGACATCAGCCCCAGCATTTT	CASSLSSSGHQPQHF
.	few	TRBV29-1	TRBJ1-1	TGCAGCGTTGATGGGAGAACAGGGATTGAAGCTTTCTTT	CSVDGRTGIEAFF
.	few	TRBV29-1	TRBJ2-1	TGCAGCGTTCAGCCCTCAGGGGCCTACAATGAGCAGTTCTTC	CSVQPSGAYNEQFF
TRBD1	.	TRBV19	TRBJ2-7	TGTGCCAGTAGTATAGACGCCACGGGACAGAGTACCTACGAGCAGTACTTC	CASSIDATGQSTYEQYF
TRBD1	few	TRBV10-3	TRBJ1-1	TGTGCCATCAGTGCAGAGGGGGCGCATGAGGGCACTGAAGCTTTCTTT	CAISAEGAHEGTEAFF
.	.	TRBV20-1	TRBJ2-1	TGCAGTGCTCGGGCCTACAATGAGCAGTTCTTC	CSARAYNEQFF
TRBD1	few	TRBV29-1	TRBJ1-6	TGCAGCGTTCTCGGGACAGGGGGCGCCGGGCTGTTGGATTCACCCCTCCACTTT	CSVLGTGGAGLLDSPLHF
.	few	TRBV19	TRBJ1-3	TGTGCCAGTAGTATCTACGTGGGGCCTGGAAACACCATATATTTT	CASSIYVGPGNTIYF
.	few	TRBV19	TRBJ1-1	TGTGCCAGTAGATATGCGGGTGGAGGGGAGAACACTGAAGCTTTCTTT	CASRYAGGGENTEAFF
.	many	TRBV21-1	TRBJ1-1	TGTGCCAGCAGCAATAACAGGGACACTGAAGCTTTCTTT	CASSNNRDTEAFF
.	.	TRBV5-5	TRBJ1-5	TGTGCCTCTATCGCAGGTAATCAGCCCCAGCATTTT	CASIAGNQPQHF
.	few	TRBV2	TRBJ2-7	TGTGCCAGCAATCTAGGGGCCACACTCTACGAGCAGTACTTC	CASNLGATLYEQYF
.	.	TRBV7-9	TRBJ2-1	TGTGCCAGCAGCTCCCCCCCCCGATCCGCGCTGGATGAGCAGTTCTTC	CASSSPPRSALDEQFF
.	.	TRBV5-1	TRBJ1-1	TGCGCCAGCAGCTTGACCACAGGGTATACTGAAGCTTTCTTT	CASSLTTGYTEAFF